These T cell receptor beta chains were read from a single sample in a study of shared clonotypes between healthy human individuals. TCRdb's copy holds only in-frame clones and misses some; the assay was immunoSEQ multiplex PCR. The profile shows under 1,900,000 clones, approximately 98.5% of them singletons. The source material was naive CD4+ T cells sorted from blood. Receptor source: a man aged 25 to 40 in good health. The CDR3 runs from the conserved cysteine through the conserved F or W. A D gene is named only where the DNA matches it firmly. A row's size may be missing; if present it is once, few, many or a size class.

V gene	clone size	J gene	D gene	CDR3 DNA	CDR3 protein
TRBV5-1	.	TRBJ2-5	TRBD2	TGCGCCAGCAGCGAGGGACTAGCGGACCTTTACAAAGAGACCCAGTACTTC	CASSEGLADLYKETQYF
TRBV4-1	.	TRBJ2-2	TRBD1	TGCGCCAGCAGCCAACCGGGGACAGGGGTAGTCGGGGAGCTGTTTTTT	CASSQPGTGVVGELFF
TRBV6-6	.	TRBJ2-7	.	TGTGCCAGCAGTTACTCGGGGGACTCCTACGAGCAGTACTTC	CASSYSGDSYEQYF
TRBV19	.	TRBJ2-2	TRBD2	TGTGCCAGTAGTAAATCCACGACTAGCGTCGGGGAGCTGTTTTTT	CASSKSTTSVGELFF
TRBV19	.	TRBJ2-7	.	TGTGCCAGTAGAGAAGGGACATCCCACGAGCAGTACTTC	CASREGTSHEQYF
TRBV5-1	once	TRBJ2-2	.	TGCGCCAGCGAACTACAGGGCCCGAACACCGGGGAGCTGTTTTTT	CASELQGPNTGELFF
TRBV29-1	once	TRBJ2-1	.	TGCAGCGTTGTTGGGTTATCCTACAATGAGCAGTTCTTC	CSVVGLSYNEQFF
TRBV7-3	.	TRBJ2-1	TRBD2	TGTGCCAGCAGCCGTAATAGCGGGTCCTACAATGAGCAGTTCTTC	CASSRNSGSYNEQFF
TRBV19	.	TRBJ1-1	.	TGTGCCAGTAGTATTCGTGGAGCTGAAGCTTTCTTT	CASSIRGAEAFF
TRBV9	.	TRBJ1-5	TRBD1	TGTGCCAGCAGCCCGAGACAGGGGGTAAGAGGCAATCAGCCCCAGCATTTT	CASSPRQGVRGNQPQHF
TRBV28	.	TRBJ2-1	.	TGTGCCAGCGTGGGTGCAGATACTAACAATGAGCAGTTCTTC	CASVGADTNNEQFF
TRBV5-4	.	TRBJ2-7	.	TGTGCCAGCAGTTGGGAAGTTGCCTCCTACGAGCAGTACTTC	CASSWEVASYEQYF
TRBV30	once	TRBJ2-7	.	TGTGCCTGGGAGAGACCTTACGAGCAGTACTTC	CAWERPYEQYF
TRBV6-5	once	TRBJ1-1	TRBD1	TGTGCCAGCAGTCCGCTCGGGACAGGGCACACTGAAGCTTTCTTT	CASSPLGTGHTEAFF
TRBV18	.	TRBJ1-2	.	TGTGCCAGCTCACCAACCCCCTATGGCTACACCTTC	CASSPTPYGYTF
TRBV5-1	.	TRBJ2-3	TRBD2	TGCGCCAGCAGCTTGAGAGCGGGGATTGGAGATACGCAGTATTTT	CASSLRAGIGDTQYF
TRBV29-1	.	TRBJ2-2	.	TGCAGCGTTGAAATACAGGGTGAGCCCGGGGAGCTGTTTTTT	CSVEIQGEPGELFF
TRBV9	.	TRBJ2-1	.	TGTGCCAGCAGTCCCCGACTAGGAATTGAGCAGTTCTTC	CASSPRLGIEQFF
TRBV10-2	.	TRBJ2-7	TRBD1	TGCGCCAGCAGGGCAGGGGGCTCCTACGAGCAGTACTTC	CASRAGGSYEQYF
TRBV9	.	TRBJ1-5	.	TGTGCCAGCAGCCCTGGCCGGGCGGATCAGCCCCAGCATTTT	CASSPGRADQPQHF
TRBV28	.	TRBJ1-2	.	TGTGCCAGCAGTTTGGAGGGGCTCCGCCATCTTGGCCAGTTC	CASSLEGLRHLGQF
TRBV5-1	.	TRBJ2-1	.	TGCGCCAGCAGCCGATTCAACAGGGATCTTAGGAGCAATGAGCAGTTCTTC	CASSRFNRDLRSNEQFF
TRBV29-1	.	TRBJ1-2	TRBD1	TGCAGCGTTGACAAGGGGGCAAGGGTTTATGGCTACACCTTC	CSVDKGARVYGYTF
TRBV7-2	.	TRBJ2-1	.	TGTGCCAGCAGCCCGACTAGATACTACAATGAGCAGTTCTTC	CASSPTRYYNEQFF
TRBV6-6	.	TRBJ2-3	.	TGTGCCAGCAGCTCAGAACTGGGAACAGATACGCAGTATTTT	CASSSELGTDTQYF
TRBV5-4	.	TRBJ1-2	.	TGTGCCAGCAGCTTGCAGGGATTTTCGGACTATGGCTACACCTTC	CASSLQGFSDYGYTF
TRBV27	once	TRBJ2-1	.	TGTGCCAGCAGTTCAGTCACAAGGGATGAGCAGTTCTTC	CASSSVTRDEQFF
TRBV7-7	.	TRBJ2-5	.	TGTGCTAGCAGCCCAGGGGTCCAAGAGACCCAGTACTTC	CASSPGVQETQYF
TRBV5-4	.	TRBJ1-3	.	TGTGCCAGCAGCCGGAGTGGAAACACCATATATTTT	CASSRSGNTIYF
TRBV5-3	once	TRBJ2-7	.	TGTGCCAGAAGCTACCCGACAGCCCTCTCCTACGAGCAGTACTTC	CARSYPTALSYEQYF
TRBV29-1	.	TRBJ1-2	.	TGCAGCGTCCCTATCGGGGGGACCTATGGCTACACCTTC	CSVPIGGTYGYTF
TRBV6-5	.	TRBJ1-5	.	TGTGCTAGCAGGGGACCGAACAATCAGCCCCAGCATTTT	CASRGPNNQPQHF
TRBV27	.	TRBJ1-1	TRBD1	TGTGCCAGCAGTGTATTCCGGGACAGTGAAGCTTTCTTT	CASSVFRDSEAFF
TRBV7-2	once	TRBJ2-1	.	TGTGCCAGCAGCCCTTCTAAACTCTCCTACAATGAGCAGTTCTTC	CASSPSKLSYNEQFF
TRBV5-1	.	TRBJ1-1	.	TGCGCCAGCAGCCCGGGGACGAACACTGAAGCTTTCTTT	CASSPGTNTEAFF
TRBV30	.	TRBJ2-1	.	TGTGCCTGGAGTGTACTGGGGTACAATGAGCAGTTCTTC	CAWSVLGYNEQFF
TRBV18	.	TRBJ2-7	.	TGTGCCAGCTCACGGGGAAACTCCTACGAGCAGTACTTC	CASSRGNSYEQYF
TRBV6-5	.	TRBJ2-1	.	TGTGCCAGCAGTTACTCGATTCTCTACAATGAGCAGTTCTTC	CASSYSILYNEQFF
TRBV9	.	TRBJ2-5	TRBD1	TGTGCCAGCAGCGTAGGATCAACAGGGGCCCAAGAGACCCAGTACTTC	CASSVGSTGAQETQYF
TRBV18	.	TRBJ2-5	TRBD2	TGTGCCAGCTCACCAAATAGCGGGAGGTTCGGAGAGACCCAGTACTTC	CASSPNSGRFGETQYF
TRBV4-1	.	TRBJ2-2	.	TGCGCCAGCAGCCAATACACCGGGGAGCTGTTTTTT	CASSQYTGELFF
TRBV7-7	.	TRBJ2-5	.	TGTGCCAGCAGCTTAGATGGGCTGGGGGAGACCCAGTACTTC	CASSLDGLGETQYF
TRBV9	.	TRBJ2-1	TRBD2	TGTGCCAGCAGCGTCTCCGGGACTAGTGGCAATGAGCAGTTCTTC	CASSVSGTSGNEQFF
TRBV20-1	.	TRBJ2-3	.	TGCAGTGCCCTTTCAGAAGGCACGCAGTATTTT	CSALSEGTQYF
TRBV5-1	.	TRBJ2-1	TRBD1	TGCGCCAGCAGTCCCGCAGGGGGCTATGAGCAGTTCTTC	CASSPAGGYEQFF
TRBV11-3	.	TRBJ2-7	.	TGTGCCAGCAGCTTAGAGTCAGTAGGATACGAGCAGTACTTC	CASSLESVGYEQYF
TRBV18	.	TRBJ1-5	.	TGTGCCAGCTCAACGACGTCCTACAATCAGCCCCAGCATTTT	CASSTTSYNQPQHF
TRBV28	.	TRBJ2-7	.	TGTGCCAGCAGTTCGGCAGGGCCCTCCTACGAGCAGTACTTC	CASSSAGPSYEQYF
TRBV5-1	once	TRBJ1-4	.	TGCGCCAGCGGCAGAATGAGCACTAATGAAAAACTGTTTTTT	CASGRMSTNEKLFF
TRBV21-1	.	TRBJ1-1	.	TGTGCCAGCATCCCGCCCTCGGACGGGAAGAACACTGAAGCTTTCTTT	CASIPPSDGKNTEAFF
TRBV5-1	.	TRBJ1-1	TRBD1	TGCGCCAGCACCCTCACAGGGGGGATCTACACTGAAGCTTTCTTT	CASTLTGGIYTEAFF
TRBV11-2	.	TRBJ1-3	.	TGTGCCAGCAGTTTAGTGGGTCCCGGAAACACCATATATTTT	CASSLVGPGNTIYF
TRBV25-1	.	TRBJ2-5	.	TGTGCCAGCAGTGAAGGGGGCGGTCAAGAGACCCAGTACTTC	CASSEGGGQETQYF
TRBV7-3	.	TRBJ2-3	TRBD2	TGTGCCAGCAGCTTACTGGGAGGGGAGAGCACAGATACGCAGTATTTT	CASSLLGGESTDTQYF
TRBV7-9	.	TRBJ2-5	.	TGTGCCAGCAGCTTAGCGCGGGACCGGGAGACCCAGTACTTC	CASSLARDRETQYF
TRBV11-2	.	TRBJ2-5	.	TGTGCCAGCAGCTACGCTGCCCATGTCTTCCAAGAGACCCAGTACTTC	CASSYAAHVFQETQYF
TRBV28	.	TRBJ2-1	.	TGTGCCACACATGCCCCAGGGCCAGCCTACAATGAGCAGTTCTTC	CATHAPGPAYNEQFF
TRBV7-9	.	TRBJ2-6	.	TGTGCCAGCAGCTACCAAAAGGGGGCTGGGGCCAACGTCCTGACTTTC	CASSYQKGAGANVLTF